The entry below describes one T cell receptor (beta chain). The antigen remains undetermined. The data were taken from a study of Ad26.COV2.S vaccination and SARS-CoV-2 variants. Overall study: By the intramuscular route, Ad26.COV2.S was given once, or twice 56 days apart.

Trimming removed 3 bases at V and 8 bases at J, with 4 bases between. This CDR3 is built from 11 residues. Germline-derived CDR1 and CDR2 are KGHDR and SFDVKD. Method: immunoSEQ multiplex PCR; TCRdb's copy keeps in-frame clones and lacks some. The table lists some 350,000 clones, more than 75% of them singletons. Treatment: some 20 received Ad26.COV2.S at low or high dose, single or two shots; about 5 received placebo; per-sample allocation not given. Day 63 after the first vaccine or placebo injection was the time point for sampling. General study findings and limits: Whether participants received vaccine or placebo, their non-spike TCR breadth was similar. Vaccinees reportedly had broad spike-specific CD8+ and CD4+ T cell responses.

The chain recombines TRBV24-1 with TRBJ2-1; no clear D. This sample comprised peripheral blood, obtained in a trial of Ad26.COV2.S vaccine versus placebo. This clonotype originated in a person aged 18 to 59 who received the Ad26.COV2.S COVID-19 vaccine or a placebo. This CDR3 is CATSDRDEQFF. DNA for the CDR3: TGTGCCACCAGTGATAGGGATGAGCAGTTCTTC.